By frequency in the sample, the clone carrying this T cell receptor (beta chain) is hyperexpanded. Antigen specificity is unknown. This sample was included in a study of tumor-infiltrating lymphocytes in primary liver carcinoma. Study outcomes and limitations: Found in all five tumor regions were only about 7-24% of top clones.

Synthesis of TCR beta cDNA was carried out from 450 to 500 ng total RNA with a constant-region primer. Three nested multiplex PCR rounds, a slightly modified ARM-PCR, produced the libraries for TCR beta. TCRdb re-called the multiplex PCR reads with MiXCR, one entry per CDR3 protein. The sample lists about 50,000 distinct CDR3 sequences, over 75% seen once, with roughly 25% in the top ten. Joint extraction of RNA and DNA used 20-30 mg of bulk tissue that was unsorted. The sequenced material came from liver tumor tissue from sampling region 5. Subset defined: tumor region T5, tumor centre. The source of this sequence is a man aged 40-49 years with primary liver carcinoma and hepatitis B virus infection.

CDR3: CASRGKRSYEQYF. For the CDR3, the DNA is TGTGCCAGCAGGGGGAAGCGATCCTACGAGCAGTACTTC. The V gene is TRBV11-1, the J gene TRBJ2-7; unclear D gene. The V gene's germline CDR1 is SGHAT and CDR2 FQDESV (reference sequence). There are 13 residues in the CDR3. The V end lost 6 bases, the J end lost 1 base, and 10 bases lay between the germline ends. Full variable domain (missing parts from reference TRBV11-1 and TRBJ2-7): EAEVAQSPRYKITEKSQAVAFWCDPISGHATLYWYRQILGQGPELLVQFQDESVVDDSQLPKDRFSAERLKGVDSTLKIQPAELGDSAMYLCASRGKRSYEQYFGPGTRLTVT.